The 5 T cell receptor beta chains below come from one sample, sequenced in a study of Graves' ophthalmopathy and Graves' hyperthyroidism (dated by TCRdb to the late 2010s). TCRdb shows the sequencer as Illumina HiSeq 2000. For repertoire sequencing, TCR beta CDR3 regions were amplified from RNA transcripts. The first round was an RT-PCR using HTBI primers with the Qiagen OneStep RT-PCR kit, and this first round was followed by a second-round multiplex PCR, then size selection and purification. TCRdb reprocessing: public reads trimmed at Q25 with fastp, clones called with MiXCR, in-frame beta chains kept. Here each entry gathers all rows of one CDR3 protein and keeps the most common genes and DNA. A total of 500,000 to 700,000 distinct CDR3 sequences appear in this sample, about 20% of them only once. The ten largest clonotypes hold more than 5.5% of the sample. Sequencing input: peripheral blood. The origin of the receptors is a young woman with stable Graves' hyperthyroidism. Some clones in this sample may be carry-over from other donors' samples. Donor details come from another sample of the same person, matched by shared clones.

As concerns this clonotype: This clone may be a read error of a much larger clone one base away. The chain couples TRBV27 to TRBJ2-4, with 8 bases identical to TRBD1. CDR1 is MNHEY and CDR2 is SMNVEV in the germline V gene (reference sequence). The CDR3 runs 15 residues. CDR3 in DNA: TGTGCCAGCAGTTTTCAGGGGGCGACCAAAAACATTAAGTACTTC. This encodes CASSFQGATKNIKYF.

This clonotype was observed at least ten times. This chain links TRBV27 with TRBJ2-7; D is ambiguous. Germline values: CDR1 MNHEY, CDR2 SMNVEV (reference sequence). The V and J ends lost 2 bases and 7 bases respectively, with 21 bases between them. This CDR3 is built from 16 residues. DNA of the CDR3: TGTGCCAGCAGTTTACCCCCAGTGTGGTACCACCTGGAGCAGTACTTC. This encodes CASSLPPVWYHLEQYF.

This clonotype occurred many times. The gene calls are TRBV29-1 and TRBJ1-2; TRBD1 agrees at 7 bases. The germline gives CDR1 SQVTM, CDR2 ANQGSEA. CDR3 length: 14 residues. V trimming: 5 bases; J trimming: 4 bases; junction bases outside the gene matches: 10. The CDR3 protein is CSVLQGGHFYGYTF. CDR3 bases: TGCAGCGTTCTGCAGGGGGGCCACTTCTATGGCTACACCTTC.

This clonotype was seen at least ten times. The chain joins TRBV27 to TRBJ2-7; 11 bases map to TRBD2. Germline lookup yields CDR1 MNHEY and CDR2 SMNVEV (reference sequence). V lost 5 bases to trimming and J lost 5 bases; unmatched junction nucleotides: 11. The CDR3 is 16 residues long. The CDR3 DNA is TGTGCCAGCAGTCCTTCCCTAGCGGGGGGCCTAGACGAGCAGTACTTC. Translated: CASSPSLAGGLDEQYF.

V is TRBV12-3 or TRBV12-4 and J is TRBJ1-1; D is possibly TRBD1 (5 bases). Trimming cost V 3 bases and J 0 bases, with 11 bases left between them. CDR3 length: 15 amino acids. This CDR3 is CASSLGQPMNTEAFF. The CDR3 DNA is TGTGCCAGCAGTTTGGGGCAGCCCATGAACACTGAAGCTTTCTTT.